Detailed here is one TCR beta chain. Its antigen is undetermined. This sample is drawn from a study of T cells after yellow fever vaccination. At the level of the study: Those fractions that held only low numbers of cells were prepared using the SMART-Seq v4 Ultra Low Input RNA kit.

Points from the study as a whole: Researchers report a weaker secondary response that nonetheless peaked faster, day 5 versus 15. Abundant clonotypes from the bulk population could get into FACS-sorted repertoires as contaminants.

5'RACE template switching produced TCR cDNA carrying a universal primer site and UMIs. In TCRdb, the 5' RACE reads were re-called with MiXCR into one record per CDR3 protein. This table holds around 250,000 distinct CDR3 sequences, 5.2% found once. CDR1 SGHRS and CDR2 YFSETQ come from the germline V gene. Trimming left V 3 bases short and J 2 bases short, with 18 bases between. The CDR3 consists of 16 residues. The chain is built from TRBV5-1 and TRBJ2-7; possibly TRBD2 for D (6 bases). The specimen comprised CD4+ T cells sorted from PBMCs, sampled on the day of the yellow fever booster vaccination. This TCR came from a young man who received the YFV17D yellow fever vaccine. The CDR3 nucleotides read TGCGCCAGCAGCTACGCCCCTAGCGTACGACCCTACGAGCAGTACGTC. Protein sequence: CASSYAPSVRPYEQYV.